Shown below are 14 T cell receptor beta chains from a single sample sequenced in a study of Ad26.COV2.S vaccination and SARS-CoV-2 variants. The treatment here: around 19 received Ad26.COV2.S at low or high dose, single or two shots; about 5 received placebo; per-sample allocation not given. Material that was analyzed had been drawn on day 63 after the first vaccine or placebo injection. Clones were read by immunoSEQ multiplex PCR, and TCRdb kept only the in-frame ones, dropping some. Among approximately 400,000 clones, 83% were seen once, and the ten largest hold around 7.4%. The specimen comprised peripheral blood, sampled in a trial of Ad26.COV2.S vaccine versus placebo. These receptors all stem from a person between 18 and 60 years old who received the Ad26.COV2.S COVID-19 vaccine or a placebo.

In DNA form, the CDR3 reads TGTGCCAGTAGTAGGCTTCAGGGGACTGGTGAAGCTTTCTTT. This sequence encodes CASSRLQGTGEAFF. This chain joins TRBV19 and TRBJ1-1; a weak D match, TRBD1 (6 bases). The CDR3 spans 14 residues. V lost 4 bases and J 7 bases, leaving 16 bases between the germline ends. Germline V gene sequence: CDR1 LNHDA, CDR2 SQIVND (reference sequence).

The chain employs TRBV6-5 and TRBJ1-1; TRBD1 matches 8 bases. Germline lookup yields CDR1 MNHEY and CDR2 SVGAGI. V lost 4 bases to trimming and J lost 1 base; unmatched junction nucleotides: 5. The CDR3 covers 15 residues. The CDR3 nucleotides read TGTGCCAGCAGTTCGAGGACAGGGTGGAACACTGAAGCTTTCTTT. Residues: CASSSRTGWNTEAFF.

This chain uses TRBV11-3 with TRBJ2-1, with 7 bases matching TRBD2. The CDR3 covers 15 residues. In germline, CDR1 is SGHNT, CDR2 YENEEA. The V and J ends lost 4 bases and 8 bases, in that order; junction bases with no gene match: 11. The CDR3 nucleotides read TGTGCCAGCAGCTCTAGTGGACTAGAGGCGTATGAGCAGTTCTTC. This encodes CASSSSGLEAYEQFF.

This chain links TRBV5-8 with TRBJ1-2; a possible D gene is TRBD1 (5 bases). This CDR3 is built from 14 residues. Germline CDR1 and CDR2: SGHTS and YDEGEE. Trimming shortened V by 4 bases and J by 4 bases, and 14 bases separated the two germline ends. Written as DNA, the CDR3 is TGTGCCAGCAGCCTTAAAGGGGAAACCTATGGCTACACCTTC. Protein product: CASSLKGETYGYTF.

The rearrangement links TRBV29-1 to TRBJ1-2, with unresolved D. Between the trimmed V and J ends, which lost 4 bases and 8 bases, there was a span of 23 bases. This CDR3 is 15 amino acids long. Per the germline V gene, CDR1 is SQVTM and CDR2 is ANQGSEA. CDR3 sequence: CSVVGTRLSFDGYTF. The CDR3 bases are TGCAGCGTTGTGGGCACGAGACTGAGCTTTGACGGCTACACCTTC.

The chain links TRBV12-3 or TRBV12-4 to TRBJ2-7, with D possibly being TRBD2 (5 bases). The ends were cut back, 6 bases at V and 7 bases at J, with 16 bases in the middle. The CDR3 length is 13 residues. CDR3 nucleotide sequence: TGTGCCAGCAGACTAGACGTCCCGGGGGAGCAGTACTTC. Protein: CASRLDVPGEQYF.

This chain uses TRBV3-1 (or the pseudogene TRBV3-2) with TRBJ2-1, with D possibly called TRBD1 or TRBD2 (5 bases each). V was pared by 7 bases and J by 10 bases, with 17 bases between. The CDR3 spans 13 residues. Germline assignment: CDR1 LGHDT and CDR2 YNNKEL (reference sequence). CDR3 sequence: CASTPGLRGEQFF. The CDR3 DNA is TGTGCCAGCACCCCTGGACTGAGGGGAGAGCAGTTCTTC.

This clone was picked up a small number of times. V is TRBV6-2 or TRBV6-3 and J is TRBJ1-5; no clear D gene. CDR3 size: 13 residues. V was cut by 0 bases and J by 7 bases, with 7 bases left in between. Germline V gene lookup returns CDR1 MNHEY and CDR2 SVGEGT. The CDR3 region is CASSYSRKQPQHF. The DNA of the CDR3 is TGTGCCAGCAGTTACTCTCGGAAGCAGCCCCAGCATTTT.

The chain couples TRBV6-1 to TRBJ2-6; D possibly corresponds to TRBD2 (5 bases). Germline CDR1 reads MNHNS; CDR2 reads SASEGT. Trimming pared 5 bases from V and 10 bases from J, leaving 15 bases between. CDR3 length equals 14 residues. Here the CDR3 reads CASSPLEGLNVLTF. CDR3 DNA: TGTGCCAGCAGTCCCCTTGAGGGCTTGAACGTCCTGACTTTC.

The genes are TRBV5-1 and TRBJ1-1; TRBD1 aligns across 7 bases. The CDR3 sequence is 16 residues long. The trim removed 0 bases at V and 4 bases at J, leaving 9 bases unmatched. CDR1 is SGHRS and CDR2 is YFSETQ in the germline V gene. The CDR3 DNA sequence: TGCGCCAGCAGCTTGGTAAAGGGGGCTTCGGTCACTGAAGCTTTCTTT. Amino acid sequence: CASSLVKGASVTEAFF. The full variable domain, in which reference TRBV5-1 and TRBJ1-1 provide the parts outside the CDR3, is KAGVTQTPRYLIKTRGQQVTLSCSPISGHRSVSWYQQTPGQGLQFLFEYFSETQRNKGNFPGRFSGRQFSNSRSEMNVSTLELGDSALYLCASSLVKGASVTEAFFGQGTRLTVV.

This clone appeared a single time. This chain uses TRBV3-1 (or the pseudogene TRBV3-2) with TRBJ1-2, with D maybe TRBD1 (6 bases). Germline CDR1 and CDR2: LGHDT and YNNKEL (reference sequence). The CDR3 extends over 13 amino acids. Trimming left V 2 bases short and J 8 bases short, with 12 bases between. This chain's CDR3 is CASSQTGTGGYTF. The CDR3 DNA reads TGTGCCAGCAGCCAAACAGGGACCGGCGGCTACACCTTC.

The V call is TRBV4-3, the J call TRBJ1-6; D gene uncertain. Looked up from germline, CDR1 is LGHNA and CDR2 is YSLEER. V was pared by 0 bases and J by 0 bases, with 9 bases between. This CDR3 has 17 residues. The CDR3 region has the DNA TGCGCCAGCAGCCAAGATGCTGGGAGCTCCTATAATTCACCCCTCCACTTT. Translating it yields CASSQDAGSSYNSPLHF.

J is TRBJ1-2 and V is TRBV4-2; D gene ambiguous. CDR1 and CDR2 (germline): LGHNA, YNFKEQ. Trimming took off 1 base at V and 0 bases at J, with 9 bases between the two ends. The CDR3 length is 15 residues. CDR3 nucleotides: TGTGCCAGCAGCCAAGCCGCAGGAACTAACTATGGCTACACCTTC. As protein: CASSQAAGTNYGYTF.

This chain connects TRBV18 to TRBJ1-2; 10 positions agree with TRBD1. V trimming: 6 bases; J trimming: 4 bases; junction bases outside the gene matches: 8. The CDR3 has 15 residues. Germline V gene data show CDR1 as KGHSH and CDR2 as LQKENI. The CDR3 coding sequence is TGTGCCAGCTCCGCGAGGACAGGGGGAAGCTATGGCTACACCTTC. Amino acid sequence: CASSARTGGSYGYTF.